The rows below give T cell receptor beta chains drawn from one sample of a study of human T cells and chemical hapten exposure. One entry per CDR3 protein, called by TCRdb with MiXCR from the reads. The sample shows about 120,000 distinct CDR3 sequences, approximately 9.3% of them seen only once. The specimen sequenced was whole blood. All receptors come from a human donor in good health. Some clones in this sample may be carry-over from other donors' samples. Each CDR3 is given with its conserved first and last residue. D genes are given only for firm matches. Some rows mark clone size as missing; the rest say once, few, many or name a class of expanded clone.

abundance: NA
d_gene: TRBD1
v_gene: TRBV2
j_gene: TRBJ1-3
CDR3aa: CASSEQGAIGNTIYF
CDR3nt: TGTGCCAGCAGTGAACAGGGGGCGATTGGAAACACCATATATTTT

abundance: few
d_gene: TRBD1
v_gene: TRBV29-1
j_gene: TRBJ2-1
CDR3aa: CSVDRVEDLHNEQFF
CDR3nt: TGCAGCGTGGACAGGGTGGAGGACCTCCACAATGAGCAGTTCTTC

abundance: few
d_gene: TRBD1
v_gene: TRBV7-9
j_gene: TRBJ1-2
CDR3aa: CASSNVRDRQNYGYTF
CDR3nt: TGTGCCAGCAGCAACGTCCGGGACAGACAAAACTATGGCTACACCTTC

abundance: many
d_gene: NA
v_gene: TRBV29-1
j_gene: TRBJ1-1
CDR3aa: CSASMDISTEAFF
CDR3nt: TGCAGCGCCAGTATGGATATTAGCACTGAAGCTTTCTTT

abundance: few
d_gene: NA
v_gene: TRBV30
j_gene: TRBJ1-2
CDR3aa: CAWTGDYGYTF
CDR3nt: TGTGCCTGGACAGGGGACTATGGCTACACCTTC

abundance: NA
d_gene: NA
v_gene: TRBV7-6
j_gene: TRBJ2-5
CDR3aa: CASSLVSGGETQYF
CDR3nt: TGTGCCAGCAGCTTAGTTTCCGGGGGAGAGACCCAGTACTTC

abundance: few
d_gene: NA
v_gene: TRBV14
j_gene: TRBJ1-6
CDR3aa: CASSQVGQSSYNSPLHF
CDR3nt: TGTGCCAGCAGCCAAGTGGGGCAGAGCTCCTATAATTCACCCCTCCACTTT

abundance: few
d_gene: NA
v_gene: TRBV4-3
j_gene: TRBJ2-3
CDR3aa: CASSQAYPSTDTQYF
CDR3nt: TGCGCCAGCAGCCAAGCCTATCCTAGCACAGATACGCAGTATTTT

abundance: NA
d_gene: NA
v_gene: TRBV12-3/TRBV12-4
j_gene: TRBJ1-2
CDR3aa: CASSFTSGYTF
CDR3nt: TGTGCCAGCAGTTTTACTAGTGGCTACACCTTC

abundance: many
d_gene: NA
v_gene: TRBV7-9
j_gene: TRBJ1-1
CDR3aa: CASSLPTVEAFF
CDR3nt: TGTGCCAGCAGCTTACCCACAGTTGAAGCTTTCTTT

abundance: few
d_gene: TRBD1
v_gene: TRBV5-6
j_gene: TRBJ2-3
CDR3aa: CASSLDLGQRFTDTQYF
CDR3nt: TGTGCCAGCAGCTTGGATCTGGGACAGCGATTCACAGATACGCAGTATTTT

abundance: few
d_gene: TRBD2
v_gene: TRBV12-3/TRBV12-4
j_gene: TRBJ2-1
CDR3aa: CASSPPPAGLGNEQFF
CDR3nt: TGTGCCAGCAGTCCCCCCCCAGCCGGACTAGGCAATGAGCAGTTCTTC

abundance: many
d_gene: NA
v_gene: TRBV29-1
j_gene: TRBJ2-1
CDR3aa: CSVHELQGHNEQFF
CDR3nt: TGCAGCGTTCACGAACTCCAGGGGCACAATGAGCAGTTCTTC

abundance: many
d_gene: NA
v_gene: TRBV20-1
j_gene: TRBJ1-4
CDR3aa: CSARQATNEKLFF
CDR3nt: TGCAGTGCAAGACAGGCAACTAATGAAAAACTGTTTTTT

abundance: NA
d_gene: NA
v_gene: TRBV27
j_gene: TRBJ2-5
CDR3aa: CASSPQKDQETQYF
CDR3nt: TGTGCCAGCAGTCCACAAAAAGACCAAGAGACCCAGTACTTC

abundance: NA
d_gene: NA
v_gene: TRBV9
j_gene: TRBJ2-1
CDR3aa: CASSVGPGDEQFF
CDR3nt: TGTGCCAGCAGCGTAGGACCCGGGGATGAGCAGTTCTTC

abundance: NA
d_gene: TRBD2
v_gene: TRBV29-1
j_gene: TRBJ2-1
CDR3aa: CSVGGSSYNEQFF
CDR3nt: TGCAGCGTTGGCGGGAGCTCCTACAATGAGCAGTTCTTC

abundance: few
d_gene: TRBD2
v_gene: TRBV5-1
j_gene: TRBJ2-7
CDR3aa: CASSPREGSSYEQYF
CDR3nt: TGCGCCAGCAGCCCCAGGGAGGGGAGCTCCTACGAGCAGTACTTC

abundance: many
d_gene: NA
v_gene: TRBV5-1
j_gene: TRBJ1-2
CDR3aa: CASSPSWTDSYGYTF
CDR3nt: TGCGCCAGCAGCCCCTCCTGGACAGATTCCTATGGCTACACCTTC

abundance: NA
d_gene: NA
v_gene: TRBV12-3/TRBV12-4
j_gene: TRBJ2-5
CDR3aa: CASSSPRGSVKETQYF
CDR3nt: TGTGCCAGCAGTTCCCCCCGGGGTAGCGTCAAAGAGACCCAGTACTTC

abundance: NA
d_gene: NA
v_gene: TRBV7-9
j_gene: TRBJ2-6
CDR3aa: CASSLAERYSGANVLTF
CDR3nt: TGTGCCAGCAGCTTAGCAGAAAGATACTCTGGGGCCAACGTCCTGACTTTC

abundance: many
d_gene: NA
v_gene: TRBV7-2
j_gene: TRBJ2-3
CDR3aa: CASSAYTDTQYF
CDR3nt: TGTGCCAGCAGCGCGTACACAGATACGCAGTATTTT

abundance: NA
d_gene: TRBD1
v_gene: TRBV25-1
j_gene: TRBJ1-6
CDR3aa: CASSDEGAGSPLHF
CDR3nt: TGTGCCAGCAGTGACGAGGGGGCAGGTTCACCCCTCCACTTT

abundance: many
d_gene: NA
v_gene: TRBV19
j_gene: TRBJ1-5
CDR3aa: CASKAPQAAGQQPQHF
CDR3nt: TGTGCCAGTAAGGCCCCACAGGCGGCAGGGCAACAGCCCCAGCATTTT

abundance: few
d_gene: NA
v_gene: TRBV9
j_gene: TRBJ2-2
CDR3aa: CASSVGTDTGELFF
CDR3nt: TGTGCCAGCAGCGTAGGTACCGACACCGGGGAGCTGTTTTTT

abundance: NA
d_gene: NA
v_gene: TRBV29-1
j_gene: TRBJ1-1
CDR3aa: CSVEGLNTEAFF
CDR3nt: TGCAGCGTTGAGGGGTTGAACACTGAAGCTTTCTTT

abundance: many
d_gene: NA
v_gene: TRBV28
j_gene: TRBJ1-4
CDR3aa: CASSSPGQATNEKLFF
CDR3nt: TGTGCCAGCAGCTCTCCTGGACAAGCAACTAATGAAAAACTGTTTTTT

abundance: NA
d_gene: NA
v_gene: TRBV2
j_gene: TRBJ2-5
CDR3aa: CASSAGGGQETQYF
CDR3nt: TGTGCCAGCAGTGCAGGGGGAGGCCAAGAGACCCAGTACTTC

abundance: once
d_gene: NA
v_gene: TRBV5-1
j_gene: TRBJ2-2
CDR3aa: CASSLQRAGTGELFF
CDR3nt: TGCGCCAGCAGCTTGCAGCGGGCGGGCACCGGGGAGCTGTTTTTT

abundance: few
d_gene: NA
v_gene: TRBV12-3/TRBV12-4
j_gene: TRBJ2-2
CDR3aa: CASSNGRRRGTGELFF
CDR3nt: TGTGCCAGCAGTAACGGAAGACGGCGGGGCACCGGGGAGCTGTTTTTT

abundance: NA
d_gene: TRBD1
v_gene: TRBV19
j_gene: TRBJ1-1
CDR3aa: CASVQGQINTEAFF
CDR3nt: TGTGCCAGCGTGCAGGGACAGATAAACACTGAAGCTTTCTTT

abundance: few
d_gene: TRBD1
v_gene: TRBV4-1
j_gene: TRBJ2-3
CDR3aa: CASSQLRLTGGVYTQYF
CDR3nt: TGCGCCAGCAGCCAACTGCGGCTGACAGGGGGTGTCTATACGCAGTATTTT

abundance: NA
d_gene: NA
v_gene: TRBV7-9
j_gene: TRBJ2-3
CDR3aa: CASSFPLGNTDTQYF
CDR3nt: TGTGCCAGCAGTTTCCCCCTGGGGAACACAGATACGCAGTATTTT

abundance: many
d_gene: TRBD1
v_gene: TRBV3-1
j_gene: TRBJ1-2
CDR3aa: CASSQEDRVHGYTF
CDR3nt: TGTGCCAGCAGCCAAGAGGACAGGGTACATGGCTACACCTTC

abundance: few
d_gene: NA
v_gene: TRBV30
j_gene: TRBJ1-6
CDR3aa: CAWSVQGRSPLHF
CDR3nt: TGTGCCTGGAGTGTCCAGGGAAGGTCACCCCTCCACTTT

abundance: few
d_gene: NA
v_gene: TRBV19
j_gene: TRBJ1-1
CDR3aa: CASSISGSSSTEAFF
CDR3nt: TGTGCCAGTAGTATCAGTGGCAGTTCCAGTACTGAAGCTTTCTTT

abundance: many
d_gene: NA
v_gene: TRBV9
j_gene: TRBJ1-5
CDR3aa: CASSVVDFTGNQPQHF
CDR3nt: TGTGCCAGCAGCGTAGTAGACTTCACGGGGAATCAGCCCCAGCATTTT

abundance: few
d_gene: NA
v_gene: TRBV10-2
j_gene: TRBJ2-1
CDR3aa: CASSADVRVSSYNEQFF
CDR3nt: TGCGCCAGCAGTGCGGATGTACGAGTGAGCTCCTACAATGAGCAGTTCTTC

abundance: many
d_gene: TRBD1
v_gene: TRBV5-1
j_gene: TRBJ1-1
CDR3aa: CASSVYRGNTEAFF
CDR3nt: TGCGCCAGCAGCGTTTACAGGGGAAACACTGAAGCTTTCTTT

abundance: many
d_gene: NA
v_gene: TRBV20-1
j_gene: TRBJ1-3
CDR3aa: CSASGLPSGNTIYF
CDR3nt: TGCAGTGCTAGCGGGCTGCCCTCTGGAAACACCATATATTTT

abundance: few
d_gene: TRBD2
v_gene: TRBV11-3
j_gene: TRBJ2-3
CDR3aa: CASSPGVRAGQGTDTQYF
CDR3nt: TGTGCCAGCAGTCCAGGAGTCCGAGCGGGGCAGGGCACAGATACGCAGTATTTT

abundance: many
d_gene: NA
v_gene: TRBV7-8
j_gene: TRBJ2-1
CDR3aa: CASSLAGVSSYNEQFF
CDR3nt: TGTGCCAGCAGCTTAGCGGGGGTGAGCTCCTACAATGAGCAGTTCTTC

abundance: NA
d_gene: NA
v_gene: TRBV4-2
j_gene: TRBJ1-1
CDR3aa: CASSQEAFGSRIMNTEAFF
CDR3nt: TGTGCCAGCAGCCAAGAAGCCTTCGGCAGCAGGATAATGAACACTGAAGCTTTCTTT

abundance: many
d_gene: NA
v_gene: TRBV6-5
j_gene: TRBJ1-5
CDR3aa: CASSSDQDNQPQHF
CDR3nt: TGTGCCAGCAGCTCCGATCAGGACAATCAGCCCCAGCATTTT

abundance: few
d_gene: TRBD1
v_gene: TRBV29-1
j_gene: TRBJ2-7
CDR3aa: CSVEDRTGAYEQYF
CDR3nt: TGCAGCGTTGAAGACCGGACAGGGGCCTACGAGCAGTACTTC

abundance: few
d_gene: TRBD2
v_gene: TRBV20-1
j_gene: TRBJ2-1
CDR3aa: CSANLAGGLDEQFF
CDR3nt: TGCAGTGCTAACCTAGCGGGAGGTCTTGATGAGCAGTTCTTC

abundance: few
d_gene: NA
v_gene: TRBV7-6
j_gene: TRBJ2-3
CDR3aa: CASGRLETIDTQYF
CDR3nt: TGTGCCAGCGGTCGACTCGAAACTATTGATACGCAGTATTTT

abundance: NA
d_gene: NA
v_gene: TRBV20-1
j_gene: TRBJ1-4
CDR3aa: CSARSTAATNEKLFF
CDR3nt: TGCAGTGCTAGATCGACAGCTGCAACTAATGAAAAACTGTTTTTT

abundance: many
d_gene: NA
v_gene: TRBV20-1
j_gene: TRBJ2-7
CDR3aa: CSARSGTDGGVYEQYF
CDR3nt: TGCAGTGCTAGATCCGGGACCGATGGAGGCGTCTACGAGCAGTACTTC

abundance: many
d_gene: TRBD1
v_gene: TRBV28
j_gene: TRBJ2-7
CDR3aa: CASSAQGAGSYEQYF
CDR3nt: TGTGCCAGCAGTGCTCAGGGGGCGGGTAGCTACGAGCAGTACTTC

abundance: many
d_gene: NA
v_gene: TRBV5-1
j_gene: TRBJ2-2
CDR3aa: CASSPPNTGELFF
CDR3nt: TGCGCCAGCAGCCCCCCCAACACCGGGGAGCTGTTTTTT

abundance: few
d_gene: NA
v_gene: TRBV29-1
j_gene: TRBJ2-3
CDR3aa: CSVSMTDTQYF
CDR3nt: TGCAGCGTGTCCATGACAGATACGCAGTATTTT

abundance: once
d_gene: NA
v_gene: TRBV7-9
j_gene: TRBJ1-1
CDR3aa: CASSLALRIQVNTEAFF
CDR3nt: TGTGCCAGCAGCTTAGCGCTTCGGATCCAGGTGAACACTGAAGCTTTCTTT

abundance: few
d_gene: NA
v_gene: TRBV6-2/TRBV6-3
j_gene: TRBJ2-5
CDR3aa: CASSYRSGETQYF
CDR3nt: TGTGCCAGCAGTTACCGGAGTGGGGAGACCCAGTACTTC

abundance: NA
d_gene: NA
v_gene: TRBV27
j_gene: TRBJ2-1
CDR3aa: CASSLLPLNDRNEQFF
CDR3nt: TGTGCCAGCAGTTTACTCCCTTTGAACGATCGCAATGAGCAGTTCTTC

abundance: NA
d_gene: TRBD1
v_gene: TRBV29-1
j_gene: TRBJ1-1
CDR3aa: CSVMGQGARTEAFF
CDR3nt: TGCAGCGTTATGGGACAGGGGGCCAGGACTGAAGCTTTCTTT

abundance: few
d_gene: TRBD2
v_gene: TRBV19
j_gene: TRBJ2-3
CDR3aa: CASKREGTDTQYF
CDR3nt: TGTGCCAGTAAGCGGGAGGGCACAGATACGCAGTATTTT

abundance: NA
d_gene: NA
v_gene: TRBV3-1
j_gene: TRBJ2-1
CDR3aa: CASSQIAGGLRGSPYNEQFF
CDR3nt: TGTGCCAGCAGCCAAATTGCAGGGGGTTTACGGGGGAGCCCCTACAATGAGCAGTTCTTC

abundance: many
d_gene: NA
v_gene: TRBV11-2
j_gene: TRBJ2-1
CDR3aa: CASSLALALNEQFF
CDR3nt: TGTGCCAGCAGCTTAGCCCTAGCGTTAAATGAGCAGTTCTTC